A selection of T cell receptor beta chains follows, all from one sample in a study of cytomegalovirus exposure and HLA in healthy donors. The protocol was immunoSEQ multiplex PCR, while the TCRdb copy is restricted to in-frame clones and leaves out a portion. The sample lists some 190,000 clones, over 60% occurring once. Sequencing was performed on PBMCs. The receptors here all came from a woman aged 25-40 years in good health and CMV-seropositive. Both conserved end residues are part of each CDR3. The order of the fields is clone size, V gene, D gene, J gene, CDR3 protein, CDR3 DNA. A D gene is named only where the DNA matches it firmly. Only part of the rows carry a size: once, few, many, or a class if the clone is expanded.

clone size: NA
V gene: TRBV5-1
D gene: TRBD1
J gene: TRBJ2-7
CDR3 protein: CAGTPASGGSYEQYF
CDR3 DNA: TGCGCCGGCACCCCGGCCTCAGGGGGCTCCTACGAGCAGTACTTC

clone size: NA
V gene: TRBV7-3
D gene: TRBD2
J gene: TRBJ2-5
CDR3 protein: CASSRLAGRETQYF
CDR3 DNA: TGTGCCAGCAGCCGACTAGCGGGGAGGGAGACCCAGTACTTC

clone size: NA
V gene: TRBV7-8
D gene: TRBD2
J gene: TRBJ2-2
CDR3 protein: CASSLGLAGGPHGELFF
CDR3 DNA: TGTGCCAGCAGCTTAGGGCTAGCGGGGGGGCCTCACGGGGAGCTGTTTTTT

clone size: NA
V gene: TRBV5-1
D gene: NA
J gene: TRBJ2-1
CDR3 protein: CASSLQSSYNEQFF
CDR3 DNA: TGCGCCAGCAGCCTACAGAGCTCCTACAATGAGCAGTTCTTC

clone size: NA
V gene: TRBV4-3
D gene: TRBD1
J gene: TRBJ1-1
CDR3 protein: CASSRTGGGLAEAFF
CDR3 DNA: TGCGCCAGCAGCCGGACAGGGGGAGGGTTGGCTGAAGCTTTCTTT

clone size: NA
V gene: TRBV2
D gene: NA
J gene: TRBJ2-3
CDR3 protein: CASSGQITTDTQYF
CDR3 DNA: TGTGCCAGCAGCGGACAGATCACCACAGATACGCAGTATTTT

clone size: NA
V gene: TRBV2
D gene: TRBD1
J gene: TRBJ1-5
CDR3 protein: CASKARGRAGNQPQHF
CDR3 DNA: TGTGCCAGCAAGGCCAGGGGGAGAGCGGGCAATCAGCCCCAGCATTTT

clone size: NA
V gene: TRBV5-1
D gene: NA
J gene: TRBJ2-1
CDR3 protein: CASSPNRQEIGNEQFF
CDR3 DNA: TGCGCCAGCAGCCCGAATCGACAGGAAATAGGCAATGAGCAGTTCTTC

clone size: NA
V gene: TRBV5-1
D gene: TRBD1
J gene: TRBJ2-2
CDR3 protein: CASRPTGGYTGELFF
CDR3 DNA: TGCGCCAGCAGGCCGACAGGGGGGTACACCGGGGAGCTGTTTTTT

clone size: NA
V gene: TRBV11-3
D gene: NA
J gene: TRBJ2-3
CDR3 protein: CASSSGSAGGWDTQYF
CDR3 DNA: TGTGCCAGCAGCTCGGGGTCGGCGGGTGGGTGGGATACGCAGTATTTT

clone size: few
V gene: TRBV19
D gene: TRBD1
J gene: TRBJ2-7
CDR3 protein: CASSKPRDSRYEQYF
CDR3 DNA: TGTGCCAGTAGTAAACCCCGGGACAGCCGCTACGAGCAGTACTTC

clone size: NA
V gene: TRBV19
D gene: TRBD1
J gene: TRBJ1-4
CDR3 protein: CASSNRGQGPRQEKLFF
CDR3 DNA: TGTGCCAGTAGTAACCGCGGACAGGGGCCCCGGCAGGAAAAACTGTTTTTT

clone size: NA
V gene: TRBV14
D gene: TRBD1
J gene: TRBJ1-1
CDR3 protein: CASSYRDRVNTEAFF
CDR3 DNA: TGTGCCAGCAGCTACCGGGACAGGGTGAACACTGAAGCTTTCTTT

clone size: NA
V gene: TRBV5-5
D gene: NA
J gene: TRBJ1-4
CDR3 protein: CASSLGALEKLFF
CDR3 DNA: TGTGCCAGCAGCTTAGGGGCATTAGAAAAACTGTTTTTT

clone size: NA
V gene: TRBV6-5
D gene: TRBD1
J gene: TRBJ1-2
CDR3 protein: CASSRDSNYGYTF
CDR3 DNA: TGTGCCAGCAGTCGGGACAGCAACTATGGCTACACCTTC

clone size: once
V gene: TRBV4-1
D gene: TRBD1
J gene: TRBJ2-7
CDR3 protein: CASSRNGQGTYEQYF
CDR3 DNA: TGCGCCAGCAGCCGGAATGGACAGGGAACCTACGAGCAGTACTTC

clone size: NA
V gene: TRBV7-3
D gene: TRBD2
J gene: TRBJ2-3
CDR3 protein: CASSKGLAGVTDTQYF
CDR3 DNA: TGTGCCAGCAGCAAGGGACTAGCGGGAGTCACAGATACGCAGTATTTT

clone size: NA
V gene: TRBV30
D gene: NA
J gene: TRBJ2-1
CDR3 protein: CAWRGRGYNEQFF
CDR3 DNA: TGTGCCTGGAGGGGGAGAGGATACAATGAGCAGTTCTTC

clone size: few
V gene: TRBV7-3
D gene: TRBD1
J gene: TRBJ2-1
CDR3 protein: CASSFGQAAYNEQFF
CDR3 DNA: TGTGCCAGCAGCTTCGGACAGGCGGCCTACAATGAGCAGTTCTTC

clone size: once
V gene: TRBV7-2
D gene: TRBD2
J gene: TRBJ2-3
CDR3 protein: CASSPPRGGGYF
CDR3 DNA: TGTGCCAGCAGCCCCCCGCGGGGCGGGGGGTATTTT

clone size: NA
V gene: TRBV4-2
D gene: NA
J gene: TRBJ2-7
CDR3 protein: CASSQDPFSGQYF
CDR3 DNA: TGTGCCAGCAGCCAAGATCCATTCTCAGGGCAGTACTTC

clone size: NA
V gene: TRBV5-1
D gene: TRBD1
J gene: TRBJ1-6
CDR3 protein: CASSAGQGFNSPLHF
CDR3 DNA: TGCGCCAGCAGCGCGGGACAGGGGTTTAATTCACCCCTCCACTTT

clone size: NA
V gene: TRBV5-1
D gene: NA
J gene: TRBJ2-1
CDR3 protein: CASSALRGAYNEQFF
CDR3 DNA: TGCGCCAGCAGCGCCCTTAGAGGAGCCTACAATGAGCAGTTCTTC

clone size: NA
V gene: TRBV6-5
D gene: NA
J gene: TRBJ1-2
CDR3 protein: CASTSTADYGYTF
CDR3 DNA: TGTGCCAGCACCTCTACAGCAGACTATGGCTACACCTTC

clone size: once
V gene: TRBV29-1
D gene: TRBD1
J gene: TRBJ2-4
CDR3 protein: CSVEVGQGGGNIQYF
CDR3 DNA: TGCAGCGTTGAAGTGGGACAGGGAGGGGGAAACATTCAGTACTTC

clone size: NA
V gene: TRBV7-2
D gene: TRBD1
J gene: TRBJ2-7
CDR3 protein: CASSLDTGGYEQYF
CDR3 DNA: TGTGCCAGCAGCTTAGATACAGGGGGCTACGAGCAGTACTTC

clone size: NA
V gene: TRBV7-2
D gene: TRBD2
J gene: TRBJ2-5
CDR3 protein: CASSLASGRGGETQYF
CDR3 DNA: TGTGCCAGCAGCTTGGCTAGCGGGAGGGGAGGAGAGACCCAGTACTTC

clone size: few
V gene: TRBV10-3
D gene: TRBD2
J gene: TRBJ2-1
CDR3 protein: CAITLQAGVGEQFF
CDR3 DNA: TGTGCCATCACACTCCAGGCGGGAGTTGGGGAGCAGTTCTTC

clone size: NA
V gene: TRBV7-2
D gene: NA
J gene: TRBJ1-2
CDR3 protein: CASSLRGNYGYTF
CDR3 DNA: TGTGCCAGCAGCCTCAGGGGAAACTATGGCTACACCTTC

clone size: NA
V gene: TRBV29-1
D gene: TRBD1
J gene: TRBJ1-1
CDR3 protein: CSVGQGLNTEAFF
CDR3 DNA: TGCAGCGTGGGACAGGGGTTGAACACTGAAGCTTTCTTT

clone size: NA
V gene: TRBV5-1
D gene: TRBD1
J gene: TRBJ2-5
CDR3 protein: CASSWTGPQETQYF
CDR3 DNA: TGCGCCAGCAGCTGGACAGGGCCTCAAGAGACCCAGTACTTC

clone size: few
V gene: TRBV10-3
D gene: NA
J gene: TRBJ1-3
CDR3 protein: CAIMAGGENTIYF
CDR3 DNA: TGTGCCATCATGGCGGGAGGAGAAAACACCATATATTTT

clone size: NA
V gene: TRBV28
D gene: NA
J gene: TRBJ1-2
CDR3 protein: CASSSGVPNYGYTF
CDR3 DNA: TGTGCCAGCAGTTCAGGGGTACCTAACTATGGCTACACCTTC

clone size: NA
V gene: TRBV6-5
D gene: NA
J gene: TRBJ1-1
CDR3 protein: CASRQGGRNTEAFF
CDR3 DNA: TGTGCCAGCCGTCAAGGAGGAAGGAACACTGAAGCTTTCTTT

clone size: NA
V gene: TRBV5-4
D gene: NA
J gene: TRBJ1-1
CDR3 protein: CASSSGVLNTEAFF
CDR3 DNA: TGTGCCAGCAGCTCCGGAGTATTGAACACTGAAGCTTTCTTT

clone size: NA
V gene: TRBV7-2
D gene: TRBD1
J gene: TRBJ2-3
CDR3 protein: CASDRGYTDTQYF
CDR3 DNA: TGTGCCAGCGACAGGGGGTACACAGATACGCAGTATTTT

clone size: NA
V gene: TRBV4-2
D gene: TRBD1
J gene: TRBJ1-5
CDR3 protein: CASSQVADRAAQPQHF
CDR3 DNA: TGTGCCAGCAGCCAAGTTGCGGACAGGGCGGCTCAGCCCCAGCATTTT

clone size: NA
V gene: TRBV10-3
D gene: TRBD2
J gene: TRBJ2-3
CDR3 protein: CAIRVAGNTDTQYF
CDR3 DNA: TGTGCCATCAGAGTAGCGGGGAACACAGATACGCAGTATTTT

clone size: once
V gene: TRBV9
D gene: TRBD2
J gene: TRBJ2-7
CDR3 protein: CASSATTSGRAGGDEQYF
CDR3 DNA: TGTGCCAGCAGCGCGACCACTAGCGGGAGGGCGGGCGGGGACGAGCAGTACTTC

clone size: NA
V gene: TRBV5-5
D gene: TRBD1
J gene: TRBJ2-7
CDR3 protein: CASSWGDRMSGEQYF
CDR3 DNA: TGTGCCAGCAGCTGGGGGGACAGGATGTCCGGCGAGCAGTACTTC

clone size: NA
V gene: TRBV5-1
D gene: TRBD1
J gene: TRBJ2-2
CDR3 protein: CASSLGGQGTGELFF
CDR3 DNA: TGCGCCAGCAGCTTGGGAGGACAGGGGACCGGGGAGCTGTTTTTT